This T cell receptor (beta chain) was retrieved from a study of shared clonotypes between healthy human individuals. On the study more broadly: Serving as donors were two women and three men, whose ages spanned 18 to 49. Study-level points and caveats: The genetic and exposure-history diversity represented was limited by few donors.

Between the trimmed V and J ends, which lost 4 bases and 0 bases, there was a span of 13 bases. This CDR3 comprises 16 residues. In germline, CDR1 is SGHRS, CDR2 YFSETQ. Sequencing was at deep level. As originally analysed: Without quality scores, immunoSEQ junctional reads could not be filtered like full-length reads. This table comes from immunoSEQ multiplex PCR, and its TCRdb copy is limited to in-frame clones, with some not included. Clonal size and the V and J genes are those of that table, whereas D and trimming came from the DNA. The sample contains a few million clones, 85% to 95% of which appear only once. This clone was seen once. Its antigen remains unknown.

V usage is TRBV5-1 and J usage is TRBJ2-2; D gene unclear. The sequenced sample was naive CD4+ T cells from PBMCs. Subset given: CD45RA+ positively selected. The TCR sequence derives from a man between 18 and 29 years old in good health. Some clones in this sample may be carry-over from other donors' samples. The CDR3 DNA is TGCGCCAGCAGCCCGGACCGAAACACGAACACCGGGGAGCTGTTTTTT. This translates into CASSPDRNTNTGELFF.